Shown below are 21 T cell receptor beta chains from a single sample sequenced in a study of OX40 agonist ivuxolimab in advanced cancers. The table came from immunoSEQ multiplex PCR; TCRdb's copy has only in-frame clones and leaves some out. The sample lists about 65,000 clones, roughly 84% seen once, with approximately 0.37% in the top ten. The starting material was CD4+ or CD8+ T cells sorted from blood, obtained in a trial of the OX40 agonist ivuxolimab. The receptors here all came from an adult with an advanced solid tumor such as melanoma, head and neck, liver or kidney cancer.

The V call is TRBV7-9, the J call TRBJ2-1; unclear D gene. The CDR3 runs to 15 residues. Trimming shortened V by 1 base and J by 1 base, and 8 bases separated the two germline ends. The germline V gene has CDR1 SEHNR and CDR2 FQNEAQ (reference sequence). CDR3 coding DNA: TGTGCCAGCAGCTTAGTACAGAATTCCTACAATGAGCAGTTCTTC. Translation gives CASSLVQNSYNEQFF.

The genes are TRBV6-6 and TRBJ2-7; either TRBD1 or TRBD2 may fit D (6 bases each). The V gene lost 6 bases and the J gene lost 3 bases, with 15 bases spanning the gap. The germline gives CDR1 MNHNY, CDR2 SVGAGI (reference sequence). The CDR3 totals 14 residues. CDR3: CASRPVEGVYEQYF. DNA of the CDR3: TGTGCCAGCAGACCGGTGGAGGGGGTCTACGAGCAGTACTTC.

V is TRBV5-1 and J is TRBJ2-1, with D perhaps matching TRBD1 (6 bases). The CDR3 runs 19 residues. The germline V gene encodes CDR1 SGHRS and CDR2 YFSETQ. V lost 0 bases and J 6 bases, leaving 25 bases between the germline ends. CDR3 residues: CASSLAGLGSTGGGNEQFF. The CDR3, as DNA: TGCGCCAGCAGCTTGGCCGGTCTGGGCTCGACAGGTGGGGGCAATGAGCAGTTCTTC.

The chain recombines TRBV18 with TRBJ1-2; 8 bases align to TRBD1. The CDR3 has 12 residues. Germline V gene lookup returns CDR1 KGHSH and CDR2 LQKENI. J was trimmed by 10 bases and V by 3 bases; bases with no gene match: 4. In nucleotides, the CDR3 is TGTGCCAGCTCACCCGACAGGGGATCCTACACCTTC. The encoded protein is CASSPDRGSYTF.

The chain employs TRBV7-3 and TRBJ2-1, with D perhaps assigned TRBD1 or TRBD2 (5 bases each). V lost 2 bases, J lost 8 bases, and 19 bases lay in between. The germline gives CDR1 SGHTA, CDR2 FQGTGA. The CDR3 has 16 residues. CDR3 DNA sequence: TGTGCCAGCAGCTTATCTGGGGCTAGCTGGCGGGATGAGCAGTTCTTC. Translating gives CASSLSGASWRDEQFF.

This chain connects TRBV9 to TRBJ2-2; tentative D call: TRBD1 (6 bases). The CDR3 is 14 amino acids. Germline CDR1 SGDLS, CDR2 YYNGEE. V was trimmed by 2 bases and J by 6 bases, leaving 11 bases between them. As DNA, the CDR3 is TGTGCCAGCAGCGTGGGGGCAGCGCCCGGGGAGCTGTTTTTT. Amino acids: CASSVGAAPGELFF.

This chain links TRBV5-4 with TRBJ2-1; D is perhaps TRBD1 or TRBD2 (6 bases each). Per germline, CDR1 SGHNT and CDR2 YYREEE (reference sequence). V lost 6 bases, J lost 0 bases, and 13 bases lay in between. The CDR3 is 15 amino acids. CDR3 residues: CASIKGGSSYNEQFF. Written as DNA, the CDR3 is TGTGCCAGCATCAAAGGGGGGAGCTCCTACAATGAGCAGTTCTTC.

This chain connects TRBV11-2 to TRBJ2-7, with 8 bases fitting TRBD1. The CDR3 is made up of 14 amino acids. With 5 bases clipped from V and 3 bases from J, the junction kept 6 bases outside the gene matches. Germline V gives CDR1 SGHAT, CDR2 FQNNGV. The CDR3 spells CASSARQGFYEQYF. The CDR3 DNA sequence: TGTGCCAGCAGCGCCAGACAGGGGTTCTACGAGCAGTACTTC.

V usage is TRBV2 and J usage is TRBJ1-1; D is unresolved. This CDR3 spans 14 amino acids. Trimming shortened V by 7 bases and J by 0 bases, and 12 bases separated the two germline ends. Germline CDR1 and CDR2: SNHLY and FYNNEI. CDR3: CASTGSPMNTEAFF. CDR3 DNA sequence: TGTGCCAGCACGGGGTCCCCGATGAACACTGAAGCTTTCTTT.

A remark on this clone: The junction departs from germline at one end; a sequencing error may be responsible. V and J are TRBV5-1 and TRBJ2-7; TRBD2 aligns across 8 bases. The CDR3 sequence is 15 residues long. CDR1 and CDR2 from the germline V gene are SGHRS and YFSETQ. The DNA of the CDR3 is TGTGCCAGCAGACGGGGCGAGGTAGCGGGGCGTGAGCAGTACTTC. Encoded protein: CASRRGEVAGREQYF.

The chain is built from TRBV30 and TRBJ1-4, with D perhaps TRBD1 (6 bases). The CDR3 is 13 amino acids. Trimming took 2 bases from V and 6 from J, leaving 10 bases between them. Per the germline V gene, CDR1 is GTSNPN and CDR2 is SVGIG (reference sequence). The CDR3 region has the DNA TGTGCCTGGAGTAGGACAGATTATGAAAAACTGTTTTTT. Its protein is CAWSRTDYEKLFF. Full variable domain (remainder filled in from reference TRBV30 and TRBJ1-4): SQTIHQWPATLVQPVGSPLSLECTVEGTSNPNLYWYRQAAGRGLQLLFYSVGIGQISSEVPQNLSASRPQDRQFILSSKKLLLSDSGFYLCAWSRTDYEKLFFGSGTQLSVL.

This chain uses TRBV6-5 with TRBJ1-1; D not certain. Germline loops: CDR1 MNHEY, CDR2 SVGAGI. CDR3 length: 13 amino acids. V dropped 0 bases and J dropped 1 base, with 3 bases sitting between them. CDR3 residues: CASSYSRNTEAFF. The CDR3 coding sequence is TGTGCCAGCAGTTACTCGAGGAACACTGAAGCTTTCTTT.

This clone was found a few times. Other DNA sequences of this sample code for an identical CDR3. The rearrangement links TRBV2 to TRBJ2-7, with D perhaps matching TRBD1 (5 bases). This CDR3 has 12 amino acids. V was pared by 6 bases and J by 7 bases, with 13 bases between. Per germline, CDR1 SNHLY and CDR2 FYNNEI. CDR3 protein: CASRKTVKEQYF. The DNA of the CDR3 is TGTGCCAGCAGGAAGACAGTTAAAGAGCAGTACTTC.

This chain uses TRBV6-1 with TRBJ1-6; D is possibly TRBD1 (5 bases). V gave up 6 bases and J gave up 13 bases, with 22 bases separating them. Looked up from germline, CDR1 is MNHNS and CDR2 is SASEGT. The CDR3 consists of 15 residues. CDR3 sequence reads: CASSALRARNLPLHF. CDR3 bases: TGTGCCAGCAGCGCTCTCAGGGCCCGCAATTTGCCCCTCCACTTT.

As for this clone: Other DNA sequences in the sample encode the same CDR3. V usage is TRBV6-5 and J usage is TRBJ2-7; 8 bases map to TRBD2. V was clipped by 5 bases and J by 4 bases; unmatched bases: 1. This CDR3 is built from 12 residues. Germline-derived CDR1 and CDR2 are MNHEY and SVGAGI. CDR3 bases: TGTGCCAGCAGTACGGGGGGGTACGAGCAGTACTTC. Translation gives CASSTGGYEQYF.

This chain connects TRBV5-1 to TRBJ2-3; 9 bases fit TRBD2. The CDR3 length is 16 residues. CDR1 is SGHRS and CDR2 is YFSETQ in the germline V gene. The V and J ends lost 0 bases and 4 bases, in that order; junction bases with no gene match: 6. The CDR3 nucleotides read TGCGCCAGCAGCTTGGCGGCGGGGGGGTTCTCAGATACGCAGTATTTT. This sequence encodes CASSLAAGGFSDTQYF.

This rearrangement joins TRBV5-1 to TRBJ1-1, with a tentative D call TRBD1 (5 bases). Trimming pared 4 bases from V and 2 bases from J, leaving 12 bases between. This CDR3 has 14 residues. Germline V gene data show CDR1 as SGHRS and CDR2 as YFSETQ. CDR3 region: CASSPPTVNTEAFF. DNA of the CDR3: TGCGCCAGCAGCCCGCCGACAGTTAACACTGAAGCTTTCTTT.

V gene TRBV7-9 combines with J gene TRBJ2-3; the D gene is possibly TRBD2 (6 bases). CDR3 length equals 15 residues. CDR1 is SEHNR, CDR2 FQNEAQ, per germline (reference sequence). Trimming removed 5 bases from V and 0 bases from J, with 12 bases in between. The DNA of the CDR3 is TGTGCCAGCAGCGGGGGGACTTCTAGCACAGATACGCAGTATTTT. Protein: CASSGGTSSTDTQYF.

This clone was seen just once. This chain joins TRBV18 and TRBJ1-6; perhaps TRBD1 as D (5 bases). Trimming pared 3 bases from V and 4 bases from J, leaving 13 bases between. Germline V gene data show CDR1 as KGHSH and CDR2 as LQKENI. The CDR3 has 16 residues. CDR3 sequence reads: CASSPNRIGYNSPLHF. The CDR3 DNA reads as TGTGCCAGCTCACCGAACAGGATAGGTTATAATTCACCCCTCCACTTT.

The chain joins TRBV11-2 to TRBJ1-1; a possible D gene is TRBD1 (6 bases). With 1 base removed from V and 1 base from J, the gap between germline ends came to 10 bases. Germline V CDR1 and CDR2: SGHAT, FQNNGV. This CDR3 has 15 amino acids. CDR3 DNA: TGTGCCAGCAGCTTAGGAGGGGGGGCGAACACTGAAGCTTTCTTT. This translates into CASSLGGGANTEAFF.

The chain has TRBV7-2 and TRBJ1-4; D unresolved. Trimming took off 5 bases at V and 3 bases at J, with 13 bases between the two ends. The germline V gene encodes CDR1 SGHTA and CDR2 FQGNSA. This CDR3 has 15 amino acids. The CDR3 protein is CASSRPLDPNEKLFF. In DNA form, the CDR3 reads TGTGCCAGCAGCCGACCATTGGACCCTAATGAAAAACTGTTTTTT.